The clone carrying this TCR beta chain occurred once. What it recognizes is unknown. V lost 0 bases to trimming and J lost 3 bases, with 13 bases between them. Germline-derived CDR1 and CDR2 are SGHRS and YFSETQ. The CDR3 has 15 amino acids. Specified time point: newly diagnosed GD, antithyroid drugs for less than 3 months. The TCR library was made from RNA that had been extracted from PBMCs in TRIzol. The data were taken from a study of regulatory T cells in long-lasting Graves disease. Whole-study results and caveats: Among samples with persistent disease, TRBV28, TRBJ1-2 and TRBJ2-5 were favored.

To make TCR beta libraries, researchers used iRepertoire HTBI primers and Arm-PCR of CDR3 regions. One entry per CDR3 protein, called by TCRdb with MiXCR from the multiplex PCR reads. The sample contains 350,000 to 500,000 distinct CDR3 sequences, about 14% of which appear only once. Separately, the same data were catalogued under a study of T cells in Graves' hyperthyroidism and ophthalmopathy.

This sequence was found in a woman aged 50 to 60 with Graves disease. This sample comprised peripheral blood mononuclear cells (PBMCs), obtained at new diagnosis, from a patient treated with antithyroid drugs. The rearrangement joins TRBV5-1 to TRBJ2-7, with a tentative D call TRBD2 (5 bases). The CDR3 here is CASSLEGSRGYEQYF. The CDR3 coding sequence is TGCGCCAGCAGCTTGGAAGGGAGCAGAGGCTACGAGCAGTACTTC.